The sequence of this T cell receptor beta chain was determined in a study of blood T cell repertoires in COVID-19. As for the study in general: Acute and convalescent COVID-19 specimens originated in the United States, Italy and Spain. The analysed material was cDNA or gDNA that came from T cells, B-cell-depleted T cells, or PBMCs.

This clone was recorded only once. Authors' methods: Using reference gene primer amplification, nucleated cell counts were estimated. Assay used: immunoSEQ multiplex PCR; TCRdb lists only in-frame clones, some missing. The V and J calls and clone size come from that table; D and trimming were worked out from the DNA. Of fewer than 90,000 clones listed, around 90% are singletons. The CDR3 has 16 residues. V shed 0 bases and J shed 5 bases, with 16 bases lying between them. CDR1 ENHRY and CDR2 SYGVKD come from the germline V gene. This receptor was identified in a man aged 65 to 79 with acute or convalescent COVID-19. The chain carries TRBV10-3 and TRBJ2-5; D is perhaps TRBD2 (6 bases). Input material: peripheral blood. The CDR3 reads CAISESQEGRGETQYF. In DNA, the CDR3 is TGTGCCATCAGTGAGTCACAGGAGGGGAGAGGGGAGACCCAGTACTTC.